The 23 T cell receptor beta chains below all came from one sample that was sequenced in a study of early T cells in non-severe SARS-CoV-2 infection. MiXCR, applied by TCRdb to the 5' RACE reads, yields one record per CDR3 protein. The sample has about 110,000 distinct CDR3 sequences; roughly 12% are singletons. Source: whole blood, taken at baseline. These receptors were obtained from an adult who was a healthcare worker with PCR-confirmed SARS-CoV-2 infection or an uninfected control (not recorded which).

In its sample, this clonotype was seen a few times. V is TRBV5-4 and J is TRBJ2-4; no reliable D call. This CDR3 contains 18 residues. V was clipped by 3 bases and J by 2 bases, with 21 bases between them. Germline V gene sequence: CDR1 SGHNT, CDR2 YYREEE (reference sequence). CDR3 sequence: CASSSQLSSRGSKNIQYF. The CDR3 nucleotides read TGTGCCAGCAGCTCCCAACTCTCTTCGCGTGGGTCCAAAAACATTCAGTACTTC.

Many counts were recorded for this clonotype. The CDR3 coding sequence is TGCGCCAGCAGCCCCCAACTAGCGGGATCAGGGAATGAGCAGTTCTTC. This encodes CASSPQLAGSGNEQFF. The rearrangement links TRBV5-1 to TRBJ2-1; 10 nucleotides align to TRBD2. The CDR3 is 16 amino acids. Trimming at V came to 4 bases and at J to 7 bases, leaving 11 bases not matched to a gene. In germline, CDR1 is SGHRS, CDR2 YFSETQ.

This clonotype was counted only a few times. The chain has TRBV15 and TRBJ1-1; TRBD1 agrees at 12 bases. This CDR3 spans 16 amino acids. CDR1 and CDR2 (germline): LNHNV, YYDKDF (reference sequence). Trimming at V came to 4 bases and at J to 2 bases, leaving 5 bases not matched to a gene. The CDR3 nucleotides read TGTGCCACCAGCACCGGGACAGGGGGCGAAAACACTGAAGCTTTCTTT. Its protein product is CATSTGTGGENTEAFF.

The CDR3 reads CASSLIGTGSTDTQYF. The CDR3 DNA reads as TGCGCCAGCAGCTTGATCGGGACAGGTAGCACAGATACGCAGTATTTT. This rearrangement joins TRBV5-1 to TRBJ2-3; 8 bases map to TRBD1. CDR1 is SGHRS, CDR2 YFSETQ, per germline. This CDR3 has 16 residues. V dropped 1 base and J dropped 0; count of bases not matched to a gene: 4.

This clonotype was found a few times. The rearrangement uses TRBV7-2 and TRBJ2-2; D remains unclear. The CDR3 sequence is 14 residues long. The V gene lost 2 bases and the J gene lost 4 bases, with 8 bases spanning the gap. CDR1 SGHTA and CDR2 FQGNSA come from the germline V gene. The CDR3 loop is CASSLTFRTGELFF. CDR3 in DNA: TGTGCCAGCAGCTTAACCTTCCGCACCGGGGAGCTGTTTTTT.

The chain links TRBV2 to TRBJ2-5; TRBD2 agrees at 13 bases. The ends lost 9 bases at V and 1 base at J; junction bases unmatched: 8. Germline V gene data show CDR1 as SNHLY and CDR2 as FYNNEI. The CDR3 runs 16 residues. CDR3 sequence reads: CARGLAGRARQETQYF. As DNA, the CDR3 is TGTGCCAGGGGACTAGCGGGAAGGGCGCGCCAAGAGACCCAGTACTTC.

This sequence joins TRBV7-9 and TRBJ2-3; D gene ambiguous. In germline, CDR1 is SEHNR, CDR2 FQNEAQ (reference sequence). CDR3 length: 13 residues. V lost 7 bases and J 0 bases, leaving 8 bases between the germline ends. CDR3 bases: TGTGCCAGCACCCCCCCCAGCACAGATACGCAGTATTTT. Protein sequence: CASTPPSTDTQYF.

The V call is TRBV29-1, the J call TRBJ1-1; D gene unclear. The CDR3 runs to 10 residues. V was cut by 6 bases and J by 10 bases, with 12 bases left in between. Germline V gene lookup returns CDR1 SQVTM and CDR2 ANQGSEA. For the CDR3, the DNA is TGCAGCGTCCGGGAGGAGAGAGCTTTCTTT. It translates to CSVREERAFF. Together with reference TRBV29-1 and TRBJ1-1, the CDR3 gives the full variable domain: SAVISQKPSRDICQRGTSLTIQCQVDSQVTMMFWYRQQPGQSLTLIATANQGSEATYESGFVIDKFPISRPNLTFSTLTVSNMSPEDSSIYLCSVREERAFFGQGTRLTVV.

This chain connects TRBV4-1 to TRBJ2-3; D may be TRBD2 (5 bases). V was pared by 0 bases and J by 5 bases, with 6 bases between. CDR3 length equals 13 residues. Germline V gene data show CDR1 as MGHRA and CDR2 as YSYEKL. CDR3 loop: CASSQDRGDTQYF. The CDR3 nucleotides read TGCGCCAGCAGCCAAGATCGGGGAGATACGCAGTATTTT.

This clonotype was picked up a small number of times. The rearrangement links TRBV5-1 to TRBJ1-3; TRBD1 agrees at 7 bases. The CDR3 runs to 14 residues. The V and J ends lost 3 bases and 1 base, in that order; junction bases with no gene match: 1. The V gene's germline CDR1 is SGHRS and CDR2 YFSETQ. The CDR3 coding sequence is TGCGCCAGCAGCTGGGACAGTTCTGGAAACACCATATATTTT. This encodes CASSWDSSGNTIYF.

This clonotype showed up many times. The chain couples TRBV18 to TRBJ2-2; the match to TRBD1 covers 9 bases. The germline V gene encodes CDR1 KGHSH and CDR2 LQKENI. The junction had 5 bases not matched to a gene; V was cut back by 2 bases and J by 4 bases. The CDR3 has 16 amino acids. CDR3 sequence reads: CASSPTGQGGTGELFF. CDR3 DNA: TGTGCCAGCTCACCAACGGGACAGGGAGGCACCGGGGAGCTGTTTTTT.

A few counts support this clonotype. The chain combines TRBV12-3 or TRBV12-4 with TRBJ1-1; TRBD1 is a possible D gene (5 bases). The germline V and J ends were trimmed by 6 bases and 0 bases, with 14 bases remaining between them. CDR3 length: 15 residues. The CDR3 here is CASSLEGPMNTEAFF. The CDR3 DNA reads as TGTGCCAGCAGCCTTGAGGGACCTATGAACACTGAAGCTTTCTTT.

The rearrangement uses TRBV5-1 and TRBJ2-2; D is perhaps TRBD1 or TRBD2 (5 bases each). The CDR3 spans 14 residues. Germline V CDR1 and CDR2: SGHRS, YFSETQ. Trimming pared 7 bases from V and 2 bases from J, leaving 12 bases between. The CDR3 loop reads CASRGLANTGELFF. CDR3 coding DNA: TGCGCCAGCCGGGGCCTTGCTAACACCGGGGAGCTGTTTTTT.

This clonotype appeared a few times. This rearrangement joins TRBV20-1 to TRBJ2-3; D possibly corresponds to TRBD2 (7 bases). V lost 6 bases and J 5 bases, leaving 18 bases between the germline ends. The germline V gene encodes CDR1 DFQATT and CDR2 SNEGSKA (reference sequence). The CDR3 spans 14 residues. For the CDR3, the DNA is TGCAGTGCAAGGGGGGTAGCGGGCCTAGATACGCAGTATTTT. This encodes CSARGVAGLDTQYF.

This clonotype was seen a handful of times. The V gene is TRBV29-1, the J gene TRBJ1-2; tentatively, D is TRBD1 (5 bases). CDR3 length: 13 residues. CDR1 is SQVTM, CDR2 ANQGSEA, per germline. Trimming took 5 bases from V and 0 from J, leaving 10 bases between them. CDR3 coding DNA: TGCAGCGTTTCCAGGGCAACTAACTATGGCTACACCTTC. Encoded protein: CSVSRATNYGYTF.

This sequence joins TRBV12-3 or TRBV12-4 and TRBJ1-2; D possibly corresponds to TRBD1 (5 bases). The V and J ends lost 0 bases and 4 bases respectively, with 6 bases between them. This CDR3 contains 13 residues. CDR3 bases: TGTGCCAGCAGTTTAGCCGACAGCTATGGCTACACCTTC. Translation: CASSLADSYGYTF.

CDR3: CASSPGRLSYNSPLHF. In DNA, the CDR3 is TGTGCCAGCAGCCCCGGGCGCCTCTCCTATAATTCACCCCTCCACTTT. This rearrangement joins TRBV7-8 to TRBJ1-6; D call uncertain. The V gene lost 5 bases and the J gene lost 0 bases, with 11 bases spanning the gap. Germline values: CDR1 SGHVS, CDR2 FQNEAQ. The CDR3 totals 16 residues.

V and J are TRBV5-6 and TRBJ1-3; no firm D call. The CDR3 length is 15 residues. The germline gives CDR1 SGHDT, CDR2 YYEEEE. Trimming removed 6 bases at V and 0 bases at J, with 13 bases between. The CDR3 DNA reads as TGTGCCAGCACTCCCCGGGGTCGCTCTGGAAACACCATATATTTT. Encoded protein: CASTPRGRSGNTIYF.

The table lists this clonotype with a few counts. This chain joins TRBV4-1 and TRBJ2-7; 10 nucleotides agree with TRBD1. Germline V CDR1 and CDR2: MGHRA, YSYEKL. The CDR3 extends over 13 amino acids. The V segment lost 5 bases and the J segment 5 bases; nucleotides outside the gene matches: 3. As DNA, the CDR3 is TGCGCCAGCAGCGGGACAGGGGACGACGAGCAGTACTTC. It specifies CASSGTGDDEQYF.

The chain employs TRBV19 and TRBJ2-7; D is possibly TRBD1 (6 bases). Germline V lookup: CDR1 LNHDA, CDR2 SQIVND (reference sequence). V shed 7 bases and J shed 9 bases, with 22 bases lying between them. The CDR3 is 14 residues long. Here the CDR3 DNA reads TGTGCCAGTACCCCATCCGGGACATCGAAGGCGCAGTACTTC. This translates into CASTPSGTSKAQYF.

This chain uses TRBV7-2 with TRBJ1-3, with D unresolved. CDR3 size: 15 residues. Per germline, CDR1 SGHTA and CDR2 FQGNSA. V lost 4 bases, J lost 4 bases, and 14 bases lay in between. CDR3: CASSSRSYYGNTIYF. The CDR3 nucleotides read TGTGCCAGCAGCTCCAGGTCGTATTACGGAAACACCATATATTTT.

This clonotype was picked up many times. The chain recombines TRBV12-3 or TRBV12-4 with TRBJ1-1; D not certain. The CDR3 consists of 13 residues. V dropped 5 bases and J dropped 8 bases, with 15 bases sitting between them. CDR3 sequence reads: CASSPLEGLEAFF. Written as DNA, the CDR3 is TGTGCCAGCAGTCCCCTCGAAGGTTTGGAAGCTTTCTTT.

The chain recombines TRBV7-2 with TRBJ1-1; D may be TRBD1 (6 bases). The V end was cut by 4 bases, the J end by 11 bases, with 20 bases between. This CDR3 is 14 amino acids long. Germline assignment: CDR1 SGHTA and CDR2 FQGNSA. CDR3 coding DNA: TGTGCCAGCAGCTCCCGGGACAACCCTGAGAAGGCTTTCTTT. Protein sequence: CASSSRDNPEKAFF.